This TCR beta chain is drawn from a study of T cells in Graves' hyperthyroidism and ophthalmopathy. Points from the study as a whole: In blood, most of the thyroid clonotypes expanded above 0.001 were also present.

A remark on this clonotype: The antigen remains unidentified.

Extraction of PBMCs used roughly 10 ml of fresh peripheral blood. CDR3 length equals 20 residues. CDR1 GTSNPN and CDR2 SVGIG come from the germline V gene (reference sequence). V shed 4 bases and J 1 base; nucleotides not matched to a gene: 17. RNA transcripts served as the template for amplifying TCR beta CDR3 regions. During a first-round RT-PCR of the TCR CDR3, the HTBI primer set was used. One entry per CDR3 protein, called by TCRdb with MiXCR from the multiplex PCR reads. Of around 600,000 distinct CDR3 sequences in the sample, approximately 14% are singletons; the top ten hold around 7%. The sequenced material came from blood. The J gene is TRBJ2-3, the V gene TRBV30, with 13 bases lining up with TRBD2. This TCR derives from a woman between 18 and 30 years old with Graves' ophthalmopathy. As DNA, the CDR3 is TGTGCCTGGACCCACAGGGGACTAGCGGGATGGATTCTCGGCACAGATACGCAGTATTTT. This codes for CAWTHRGLAGWILGTDTQYF.